This TCR beta chain appears in the sequencing data of a study of tumor-infiltrating lymphocytes in primary liver carcinoma (dated by TCRdb to about 2017). Context from the whole study: Surgical resection was performed in China between 2015 and early 2016 on about five patients with histopathologically diagnosed primary liver carcinoma. The five patients had tumors staged T1-T3 N0M0, with maximum diameters ranging from about 4 to 10 cm. Technical replicate repertoires showed high reproducibility, with mean shared-clone rates around 0.91 and correlation coefficients above 0.98. Hepatocellular carcinoma (four) or combined HCC and intrahepatic cholangiocarcinoma (one) was present in the five patients, who were three men and two women aged 30 to 69 years. TCRbeta repertoire sequencing covered about 35 specimens from 5 patients: roughly 25 tumor regions, 5 adjacent noncancerous liver tissues and 5 peripheral blood samples. For each liver tumor, the study sampled five regions along with adjacent normal tissue and blood, and applied TCRbeta repertoire sequencing, expression microarrays and whole-exome sequencing. Roughly 3.5 to 8 million productive TCRbeta reads were obtained per sample, and no significant difference in read depth was found between tissue types. What the authors observed across the whole study: Compared with blood, tumors had a significantly larger share of the repertoire taken up by the top 250 clones (p = 0.039). Pairs of tumor regions showed greater repertoire overlap (mean approximately 35%) than tumor-adjacent pairs (roughly 17%) or tumor-blood pairs (roughly 14%), which is consistent with antigen-driven expansion. The study included only four or five patients, and the authors note findings should be validated in a larger study. Because the samples were bulk and unsorted, CD4+ and CD8+ T cell repertoires could not be compared. Because sequencing covered only the TCR beta chain and unpaired alpha chains were not captured, true repertoire diversity is likely underestimated.

Blood RNA was extracted from unsorted whole blood using TRIzol reagent, and germline DNA was obtained with the DNeasy Blood & Tissue kit. At the time of sampling, the patients had chronic HBV infection and had not received any treatment. Approximately 3.8 milliliters of peripheral blood were collected into K2EDTA tubes before surgery. The CDR3, from cysteine to phenylalanine, totals 21 residues. Only the CDR3 region is kept as DNA, spanning 63 bases read in frame from base 1. CDR1 and CDR2, per the germline V gene, are MGHRA and YSYEKL. V is pared back by 3 bases and J by 3 bases, with 30 bases lying between the germline termini. Notes on this clonotype: What this receptor recognizes is not known. It has no much larger one-base neighbor in the sample; base qualities were not kept.

Using a constant-region primer and ProtoScript II reverse transcriptase, TCRbeta-specific cDNA was reverse-transcribed from about 540 ng total RNA. Construction of the TCRbeta libraries relied on three nested rounds of multiplex PCR, following a slightly modified ARM-PCR procedure. Each of the first two PCR rounds ran for about 9 cycles and used multiplex TRBV1-TRBV30 forward primers together with a Cbeta reverse primer. A final 25-cycle PCR with Deep VentR polymerase added sample barcodes and Illumina adapters. Before sequencing, amplicons between 200 and 500 bp were purified from gel using a QIAquick gel extraction kit. An Illumina HiSeq 2500 was used to sequence the TCRbeta amplicons, generating 250-bp paired-end reads. On the study's bioinformatics: To recover full CDR3 sequences, reads were quality-trimmed using Trimmomatic v0.33 and paired reads were then merged using FLASH v1.2.11. V, D and J germline segments were assigned to the rearranged TCRbeta sequences using MiGEC v1.2.1b. Clonotype statistics and Shannon-Wiener diversity indices were calculated with VDJtools v1.0.0. Except for diversity analysis, only each sample's 250 most abundant clonotypes were used in subsequent analyses to reduce sampling bias. TCRdb trimmed public reads at Q25 via fastp, called clones via MiXCR and kept in-frame beta chains. Under each unique CDR3 protein, matching rows form one entry showing the most common genes and DNA. These V and J calls are TCRdb output, not the study's own analysis. The sample has about 180,000 distinct CDR3 sequences on record, about 60% of them singletons. The ten largest clonotypes hold 72% of the sample.

The chain links TRBV4-1 with TRBJ2-4; the D gene is perhaps TRBD2, from 6 matching bases. Sequenced material: peripheral blood. The receptor was derived from a man aged 40-50 years with primary liver carcinoma and hepatitis B virus infection. Here the CDR3 is given as CASSHGGIEGRLPSCKNIQYF. The DNA sequence reads TGCGCCAGCAGCCATGGCGGGATAGAAGGGAGGCTCCCTAGCTGCAAAAACATTCAGTACTTC.